This TCR beta chain appears in the sequencing data of a study of shared clonotypes between healthy human individuals. The assay was immunoSEQ multiplex PCR, and TCRdb's table has in-frame clones only and misses some. The sample gives 600,000 to 750,000 clones, around 72% of which show up once; under 2% is in the top ten. Germline CDR1 SQVTM, CDR2 ANQGSEA. V lost 2 bases, J lost 0 bases, and 7 bases lay in between. The CDR3 spans 13 residues. This clonotype was obtained from a woman aged 25 to 39 in good health. The sequenced sample consisted of memory CD4+ T cells sorted from blood. Described subset: CD45RA-negative fraction. This chain uses TRBV29-1 with TRBJ1-1, with D possibly matching TRBD1 (5 bases). The CDR3 nucleotides read TGCAGCGTTGAAAACAGGCTGAACACTGAAGCTTTCTTT. Translated: CSVENRLNTEAFF.